Shown below are 27 T cell receptor beta chains from a single sample sequenced in a study of graft-versus-host responses after intestinal transplantation. Which antigens these TCRs recognize remains unknown. The method was immunoSEQ multiplex PCR; TCRdb's version includes in-frame clones alone and lacks a portion of them. The sample carries 85,000 to 100,000 clones, roughly 90% recorded once. The sequences come from unstimulated CD4+ T cells sorted from spleen or lymph node cells, collected before intestinal transplant. The receptors derive from a human donor who received an intestinal transplant.

This clone was seen a handful of times. The J gene is TRBJ2-7, the V gene TRBV7-2; D unresolved. From germline, CDR1 is SGHTA and CDR2 FQGNSA. Trimming took 5 bases from V and 2 from J, leaving 10 bases between them. The CDR3 extends over 13 amino acids. CDR3 sequence reads: CASSDGGPYEQYF. CDR3 nucleotide sequence: TGTGCCAGCAGCGACGGCGGCCCCTACGAGCAGTACTTC.

This chain uses TRBV7-2 with TRBJ2-7, with D unclear. CDR1 and CDR2 from the germline V gene are SGHTA and FQGNSA. V gave up 3 bases and J gave up 3 bases, with 12 bases separating them. This CDR3 is built from 14 residues. The CDR3: CASSFAGLDYEQYF. The DNA for the CDR3 is TGTGCCAGCAGCTTTGCCGGGTTAGACTACGAGCAGTACTTC.

Of note for this clone: Additional DNA sequences in this sample encode the identical CDR3. V gene TRBV28 combines with J gene TRBJ2-7; 8 bases fit TRBD2. Germline-derived CDR1 and CDR2 are MDHEN and SYDVKM. The ends lost 5 bases at V and 3 bases at J; junction bases unmatched: 3. The CDR3 is made up of 13 amino acids. Here the CDR3 reads CASSPGLVYEQYF. The CDR3 DNA follows: TGTGCCAGCAGTCCGGGACTAGTCTACGAGCAGTACTTC.

The V call is TRBV11-2, the J call TRBJ2-7, with D uncertain. The ends were cut back, 1 base at V and 3 bases at J, with 10 bases in the middle. Germline CDR1 SGHAT, CDR2 FQNNGV. CDR3 size: 14 residues. Written as DNA, the CDR3 is TGTGCCAGCAGCTTAGGTGGCTCAGTCTACGAGCAGTACTTC. Residues: CASSLGGSVYEQYF.

Note on this clone: This CDR3 is also generated by other DNA sequences in the sample. V gene TRBV6-5 combines with J gene TRBJ1-2; the D gene is possibly TRBD1 (6 bases). The V and J ends lost 6 bases and 5 bases respectively, with 10 bases between them. CDR3 length: 12 residues. Germline CDR1 is MNHEY and CDR2 is SVGAGI. The CDR3 DNA is TGTGCCAGCAGCAAACAGGGATATGGCTACACCTTC. Protein sequence: CASSKQGYGYTF.

This clone was counted a few times. The rearrangement links TRBV30 to TRBJ2-5; D is possibly TRBD1 (6 bases). Trimming left V 0 bases short and J 3 bases short, with 8 bases between. The CDR3 totals 13 residues. Per germline, CDR1 GTSNPN and CDR2 SVGIG (reference sequence). CDR3 amino acids: CAWSVEGEETQYF. The CDR3 nucleotides are TGTGCCTGGAGTGTAGAGGGGGAAGAGACCCAGTACTTC.

The CDR3 sequence: CSVGLAGRGDTQYF. CDR3 DNA: TGCAGCGTGGGACTAGCGGGAAGGGGAGATACGCAGTATTTT. This chain links TRBV29-1 with TRBJ2-3, with 13 nucleotides matching TRBD2. The CDR3 loop spans 14 amino acids. Looked up from germline, CDR1 is SQVTM and CDR2 is ANQGSEA. J lost 5 bases, V lost 6 bases, and 5 bases had no gene match.

The chain combines TRBV11-2 with TRBJ2-4; unclear D gene. The germline V gene encodes CDR1 SGHAT and CDR2 FQNNGV. There are 11 residues in the CDR3. V was pared by 1 base and J by 13 bases, with 8 bases between. For the CDR3, the DNA is TGTGCCAGCAGCTTAGTGTCAGCGCAGTACTTC. Its protein is CASSLVSAQYF.

The gene calls are TRBV9 and TRBJ1-4, with D possibly matching TRBD1 (5 bases). V was trimmed by 0 bases and J by 4 bases, leaving 10 bases between them. The germline V gene has CDR1 SGDLS and CDR2 YYNGEE. The CDR3 is 15 amino acids. The CDR3 DNA is TGTGCCAGCAGCGTAGCGCCAGGGATTAATGAAAAACTGTTTTTT. This codes for CASSVAPGINEKLFF.

The rearrangement joins TRBV30 to TRBJ1-6; 7 nucleotides match TRBD1. This CDR3 is built from 15 residues. J was trimmed by 7 bases and V by 1 base; bases with no gene match: 7. In germline, CDR1 is GTSNPN, CDR2 SVGIG (reference sequence). Here the CDR3 reads CAWSDLTGKNSPLHF. The DNA for the CDR3 is TGTGCCTGGAGTGACCTGACAGGGAAGAATTCACCCCTCCACTTT.

The V call is TRBV4-1, the J call TRBJ1-1; D possibly corresponds to TRBD1 (6 bases). CDR1 is MGHRA and CDR2 is YSYEKL in the germline V gene. Trimming shortened V by 0 bases and J by 0 bases, and 14 bases separated the two germline ends. This CDR3 contains 17 residues. CDR3 in amino acids: CASSQDDRLQMNTEAFF. The CDR3 coding sequence is TGCGCCAGCAGCCAAGACGACAGGTTGCAGATGAACACTGAAGCTTTCTTT.

The J gene is TRBJ2-7, the V gene TRBV4-1; 12 nucleotides align to TRBD2. The CDR3 spans 16 residues. With 1 base clipped from V and 3 bases from J, the junction kept 4 bases outside the gene matches. Per germline, CDR1 MGHRA and CDR2 YSYEKL. The CDR3, as DNA: TGCGCCAGCAGCCAAGTCCAACTAGCGGGAGGCTACGAGCAGTACTTC. Amino acid sequence: CASSQVQLAGGYEQYF.

The gene calls are TRBV19 and TRBJ2-2; weak D call: TRBD1 (5 bases). The CDR3 has 15 residues. Trimming removed 3 bases at V and 5 bases at J, with 13 bases between. Germline V gene sequence: CDR1 LNHDA, CDR2 SQIVND (reference sequence). The CDR3 is CASSMWGSITGELFF. For the CDR3, the DNA is TGTGCCAGTAGTATGTGGGGCAGCATTACCGGGGAGCTGTTTTTT. Drawing the rest from reference TRBV19 and TRBJ2-2, the complete variable domain is DGGITQSPKYLFRKEGQNVTLSCEQNLNHDAMYWYRQDPGQGLRLIYYSQIVNDFQKGDIAEGYSVSREKKESFPLTVTSAQKNPTAFYLCASSMWGSITGELFFGEGSRLTVL.

The chain joins TRBV19 to TRBJ2-3; D might be TRBD2 (6 bases). Germline V CDR1 and CDR2: LNHDA, SQIVND (reference sequence). The length of the CDR3 is 12 residues. V was cut by 5 bases and J by 9 bases, with 12 bases left in between. The CDR3, as DNA: TGTGCCAGTAGTGGCCGGGACTTCACGCAGTATTTT. Translating it yields CASSGRDFTQYF.

The chain links TRBV5-1 to TRBJ2-7, with D tentatively TRBD1 (5 bases). The CDR3 runs 16 residues. The V gene's germline CDR1 is SGHRS and CDR2 YFSETQ. V was pared by 0 bases and J by 2 bases, with 15 bases between. The CDR3 coding sequence is TGCGCCAGCAGCTTGGACGGACACGTTTGGACCTACGAGCAGTACTTC. Translation: CASSLDGHVWTYEQYF.

The chain uses TRBV7-9 and TRBJ2-1; 8 positions match TRBD2. This CDR3 has 16 residues. Losses at the gene ends were 5 bases for V and 2 bases for J; bases not matched to a gene: 8. Germline-derived CDR1 and CDR2 are SEHNR and FQNEAQ (reference sequence). This CDR3 is CASSPTLAGPYNEQFF. CDR3 sequence (DNA): TGTGCCAGCAGCCCAACTTTAGCGGGGCCCTACAATGAGCAGTTCTTC.

The J gene is TRBJ2-1, the V gene TRBV7-9; 10 nucleotides line up with TRBD2. J gave up 6 bases and V 5 bases, and 7 bases lay outside the gene matches. This CDR3 region has 15 residues. Germline CDR1 SEHNR, CDR2 FQNEAQ (reference sequence). This chain's CDR3 is CASSQGLASTNEQFF. The CDR3 DNA is TGTGCCAGCAGCCAGGGACTAGCGAGTACCAATGAGCAGTTCTTC.

This clone has a handful of counts. The J gene is TRBJ2-7, the V gene TRBV6-1, with TRBD1 as a possible D gene (5 bases). V was cut by 3 bases and J by 3 bases, with 18 bases left in between. This CDR3 region has 16 residues. The germline CDR1 and CDR2 sequences are MNHNS and SASEGT. The CDR3 DNA follows: TGTGCCAGCAGTGAGGGGCCCTCGATCTGGGGCTACGAGCAGTACTTC. Translated, it gives CASSEGPSIWGYEQYF.

In this sample, this clone turned up a few times. This chain links TRBV5-4 with TRBJ1-6; D remains unclear. Germline V CDR1 and CDR2: SGHNT, YYREEE (reference sequence). The V end was cut by 0 bases, the J end by 3 bases, with 7 bases between. The CDR3 spans 15 residues. The CDR3 loop reads CASSLDSYYNSPLHF. CDR3 DNA: TGTGCCAGCAGCTTGGACTCTTACTATAATTCACCCCTCCACTTT.

CDR3 DNA sequence: TGTGCCATCGCCGACAGGACCATGAACACTGAAGCTTTCTTT. This gives the protein CAIADRTMNTEAFF. The rearrangement uses TRBV10-3 and TRBJ1-1, with a weak D call TRBD1 (6 bases). CDR3 length: 14 amino acids. The germline gives CDR1 ENHRY, CDR2 SYGVKD. Deletions cut 8 bases from V and 0 bases from J, with 13 bases between.

The rearrangement links TRBV23-1 to TRBJ2-4; tentative D call: TRBD2 (6 bases). TRBV23-1 is an open reading frame, and its role is uncertain. Trimming removed 6 bases from V and 1 base from J, with 16 bases in between. The CDR3 totals 16 residues. CDR3: CASSEGRREAKNIQYF. The DNA for the CDR3 is TGCGCCAGCAGCGAAGGGCGACGGGAGGCCAAAAACATTCAGTACTTC.

This clone was picked up one time. The chain carries TRBV27 and TRBJ2-5; 8 bases are shared with TRBD2. Germline V lookup: CDR1 MNHEY, CDR2 SMNVEV (reference sequence). The CDR3 runs 15 residues. V was pared by 2 bases and J by 5 bases, with 7 bases of the junction left unmatched. CDR3 DNA sequence: TGTGCCAGCAGTTTAGCCCGCGGGAGGTGGGAGACCCAGTACTTC. As protein: CASSLARGRWETQYF.

The rearrangement joins TRBV5-4 to TRBJ2-4, with 8 bases that match TRBD2. CDR1 and CDR2 (germline): SGHNT, YYREEE (reference sequence). Germline trimming cut 7 bases from V and 8 bases from J; bases unmatched to any gene: 8. The length of the CDR3 is 13 residues. This CDR3 reads CASRAGVLDIQYF. The CDR3 coding sequence is TGTGCCAGCCGAGCGGGGGTTTTGGACATTCAGTACTTC. The whole variable domain, filled in from reference TRBV5-4 and TRBJ2-4, reads ETGVTQSPTHLIKTRGQQVTLRCSSQSGHNTVSWYQQALGQGPQFIFQYYREEENGRGNFPPRFSGLQFPNYSSELNVNALELDDSALYLCASRAGVLDIQYFGAGTRLSVL.

The sample holds a few counts of this clone. V is TRBV10-1 and J is TRBJ1-3; D gene uncertain. Germline CDR1 WNHNN, CDR2 SYGVQD (reference sequence). Deletions cut 3 bases from V and 1 base from J, with 10 bases between. This CDR3 contains 15 residues. The CDR3 DNA reads TGCGCCAGCAGTGACCGACCGGGGTCTGGAAACACCATATATTTT. This translates into CASSDRPGSGNTIYF.

This CDR3 is CAWSGTGTSGWETQYF. In nucleotides, the CDR3 is TGTGCCTGGAGTGGAACCGGGACTAGCGGGTGGGAGACCCAGTACTTC. The V and J genes are TRBV30 and TRBJ2-5; TRBD2 matches at 12 bases. The CDR3 extends over 16 amino acids. J lost 5 bases, V lost 1 base, and 8 bases had no gene match. CDR1 is GTSNPN, CDR2 SVGIG, per germline (reference sequence).

This chain uses TRBV12-5 with TRBJ2-7; the D is unclear. The CDR3 totals 14 residues. CDR1 is LGHNT and CDR2 is FRNRAP in the germline V gene. V was trimmed by 6 bases and J by 2 bases, leaving 14 bases between them. CDR3 sequence (DNA): TGTGCTAGTGGCCTTGGAGTACCCCCCTACGAGCAGTACTTC. Translated: CASGLGVPPYEQYF.

The V call is TRBV15, the J call TRBJ1-6; 7 bases match TRBD1. In germline, CDR1 is LNHNV, CDR2 YYDKDF (reference sequence). This CDR3 has 17 amino acids. Trimming at V came to 0 bases and at J to 8 bases, leaving 10 bases not matched to a gene. CDR3 sequence reads: CATSRDPRQGGDSPLHF. Here the CDR3 DNA reads TGTGCCACCAGCAGAGATCCCCGACAGGGTGGGGATTCACCCCTCCACTTT.